This TCR beta chain was recorded in a study of brain T cells in children with intractable seizures (dated by TCRdb to the early 2020s). Background for the entire study: As a first screen for immune gene transcripts, resected brain tissue from 50 or so pediatric epilepsy surgery cases was run on a NanoString immunology panel. Of the 12 selected surgery cases, pre-surgery blood was also sequenced for eight, so four had brain tissue only. General study outcomes and caveats: Because sequencing depth was different between pre-surgery and post-surgery blood, clones absent from the pre-surgery sample may reflect undersampling. Viral specificity was inferred only from CDR3 sequence similarity, and patients' HCMV serostatus was unknown.

The time point label for this specimen denotes: resected brain tissue, or blood drawn just prior to surgery. The surgery cases that showed the highest brain T cell transcript signatures were chosen for TCR beta chain sequencing of brain tissue, and of blood when it was available. Patients had been treated with at least one anti-epileptic drug before surgery. TCR-sequenced patients were children with drug-resistant epilepsy due to tuberous sclerosis complex, focal cortical dysplasia, Rasmussen encephalitis or hemimegalencephaly. Blood samples were collected immediately before the epilepsy surgery. Bulk genomic DNA was isolated from unsorted brain tissue and whole blood using the Monarch genomic DNA purification kit. The cysteine opens and the phenylalanine closes a CDR3 of 17 amino acids. Only the CDR3 DNA is retained, 51 bases long and in frame from the first base. TCR beta chain sequences were generated from genomic DNA using the immunoSEQ assay. The published analysis was carried out like this. CDR3 sequences not starting with the conserved framework cysteine at position 104 were manually removed. To get clonality, the normalized Shannon's Diversity Index was subtracted from one, giving values from 0 (maximal diversity) to 1 (oligoclonal). Chi-squared comparison-of-proportions tests assessed whether the same CDR3 differed in frequency between samples, such as brain versus blood. Public clonotypes were identified through searches of immuneACCESS, and similarity to known antiviral clonotypes was evaluated with the VDJdb browser. TCRdb provides this immuneACCESS table in a form limited to in-frame rearrangements. Some clones are lacking; in checked studies, under half of them reflect an unresolved V gene, and why the rest are absent is not known. That table gives V, J and clone size, and the DNA gave D and trimming. The sample contains under 150,000 clones, approximately 94% of them found a single time. Of the sample, 3.5% to 4.5% falls within the top ten clones.

Points on this clone: The antigen this receptor binds is unknown. The sample holds no much larger clone one base away, and base qualities are not on file.

The rearranged segments are TRBV21-1 and TRBJ2-1; the D segment call TRBD2 is taken from the table without a DNA check. TRBV21-1 is described as a pseudogene. This sample comprised peripheral blood, obtained at surgery. The clonotype was recovered from a boy in the first two years of life with hemimegalencephaly and intractable seizures. The CDR3 protein sequence reads: CASSSRSPSSAYNEQFF. The DNA reads as follows: TGTGCCAGCAGCAGTCGGTCCCCTAGCTCCGCCTACAATGAGCAGTTCTTC.